The T cell receptor (beta chain) under discussion was sequenced for a study of T-cell memory formation after mild COVID-19. Using constant-segment primers, 5'RACE produced TCR alpha and TCR beta cDNA libraries carrying sample barcodes and UMIs. MiXCR, applied by TCRdb to the 5' RACE reads, yields one record per CDR3 protein. The table has 150,000 to 200,000 distinct CDR3 sequences, roughly 15% seen once. Germline-derived CDR1 and CDR2 are SEHNR and FQNEAQ (reference sequence). The germline V and J ends were trimmed by 5 bases and 0 bases, with 10 bases remaining between them. The CDR3 covers 14 residues.

The sequence came from an adult woman who had mild COVID-19 (a few samples of this study predate the infection). Cell type and time point are not known. The chain uses TRBV7-9 and TRBJ1-1; no clear D gene. The sample was PBMCs or a T cell subset sorted from them (not recorded which). CDR3 amino acids: CASSRATMNTEAFF. DNA for the CDR3: TGTGCCAGCAGCCGTGCTACGATGAACACTGAAGCTTTCTTT.